The 13 T cell receptor beta chains below come from one sample, sequenced in a study of human T cells and chemical hapten exposure. Time point noted: patch test 1, 2 weeks after DPC sensitization. Treatment indicated: therapeutic diphenylcyclopropenone sensitization with weekly scalp DPC. TCRdb re-analysed the RACE reads in MiXCR, keeping a single row per CDR3 protein. The sample includes about 340,000 distinct CDR3 sequences, roughly 6.9% of them seen just once. This specimen was whole blood, taken in connection with sensitization to the hapten diphenylcyclopropenone (DPC). The receptor source for this set is a woman under 30 with alopecia areata. Some clones in this sample may be carry-over from other donors' samples.

In this sample, this clonotype turned up many times. The chain carries TRBV6-2 or TRBV6-3 and TRBJ1-5, with 7 bases fitting TRBD1. J gave up 0 bases and V 1 base, and 3 bases lay outside the gene matches. Germline-derived CDR1 and CDR2 are MNHEY and SVGEGT. The CDR3 sequence is 16 residues long. The CDR3 coding sequence is TGTGCCAGCAGTTACTACAGGGGAGGTAGCAATCAGCCCCAGCATTTT. It yields the protein CASSYYRGGSNQPQHF.

This clonotype occurred many times. The rearrangement links TRBV7-3 to TRBJ2-5; a weak D match, TRBD2 (6 bases). This CDR3 comprises 14 residues. Trimming left V 3 bases short and J 2 bases short, with 10 bases between. CDR1 is SGHTA and CDR2 is FQGTGA in the germline V gene. The DNA for the CDR3 is TGTGCCAGCAGCTTTAAACGGGGGCAAGAGACCCAGTACTTC. This encodes CASSFKRGQETQYF.

This clonotype was recorded at least ten times. The rearrangement links TRBV2 to TRBJ1-2; 7 nucleotides match TRBD1. The CDR3 spans 15 residues. Trimming removed 4 bases from V and 0 bases from J; junction bases left unmatched: 5. Germline CDR1 reads SNHLY; CDR2 reads FYNNEI. CDR3 loop: CASSATGRTNYGYTF. CDR3 bases: TGTGCCAGCAGTGCGACAGGGCGAACTAACTATGGCTACACCTTC.

The CDR3 is CASSQDWVAGVNTEAFF. The CDR3 DNA reads TGTGCCAGCAGCCAAGATTGGGTGGCAGGGGTGAACACTGAAGCTTTCTTT. The rearrangement links TRBV3-1 to TRBJ1-1; D perhaps matches TRBD1 (6 bases). Germline V gene data show CDR1 as LGHDT and CDR2 as YNNKEL (reference sequence). The CDR3 consists of 17 residues. The ends were cut back, 0 bases at V and 0 bases at J, with 14 bases in the middle.

The J gene is TRBJ2-3, the V gene TRBV10-3, with 10 bases lining up with TRBD1. CDR1 and CDR2 from the germline V gene are ENHRY and SYGVKD. The length of the CDR3 is 14 residues. The J segment lost 6 bases and the V segment lost 3 bases, leaving 3 bases of the junction unmatched. The CDR3 coding sequence is TGTGCCATCAGTGAAGGGACAGGGGAGGATACGCAGTATTTT. It yields the protein CAISEGTGEDTQYF.

This clonotype was picked up a small number of times. V is TRBV25-1 and J is TRBJ1-4; 7 bases align to TRBD1. This CDR3 region has 15 residues. V lost 4 bases to trimming and J lost 8 bases; unmatched junction nucleotides: 10. Germline CDR1 and CDR2: MGHDK and SYGVNS. The CDR3 reads CASSGQGVDGEKLFF. As DNA, the CDR3 is TGTGCCAGCAGTGGTCAGGGGGTGGATGGGGAAAAACTGTTTTTT. The variable domain in full, completed from reference TRBV25-1 and TRBJ1-4, reads EADIYQTPRYLVIGTGKKITLECSQTMGHDKMYWYQQDPGMELHLIHYSYGVNSTEKGDLSSESTVSRIRTEHFPLTLESARPSHTSQYLCASSGQGVDGEKLFFGSGTQLSVL.

This clonotype has only a few counts. This chain uses TRBV5-4 with TRBJ2-2; TRBD1 might be the D (5 bases). Trimming pared 4 bases from V and 1 base from J, leaving 14 bases between. Germline CDR1 is SGHNT and CDR2 is YYREEE (reference sequence). This CDR3 is 16 amino acids long. CDR3 nucleotides: TGTGCCAGCAGCCCGTGGGGCCAAAAGAACACCGGGGAGCTGTTTTTT. Translating it yields CASSPWGQKNTGELFF. The full variable domain, with the rest looked up from reference TRBV5-4 and TRBJ2-2, is ETGVTQSPTHLIKTRGQQVTLRCSSQSGHNTVSWYQQALGQGPQFIFQYYREEENGRGNFPPRFSGLQFPNYSSELNVNALELDDSALYLCASSPWGQKNTGELFFGEGSRLTVL.

This clonotype was picked up a small number of times. The V gene is TRBV18, the J gene TRBJ2-5, with 8 bases lining up with TRBD1. The CDR3 extends over 15 amino acids. CDR1 is KGHSH and CDR2 is LQKENI in the germline V gene. The V and J ends lost 3 bases and 2 bases, in that order; junction bases with no gene match: 5. The CDR3 bases are TGTGCCAGCTCACCTAGACAGGGGACTCAAGAGACCCAGTACTTC. Encoded protein: CASSPRQGTQETQYF.

This clonotype was detected many times. This CDR3 is CSVRDIQETQYF. The CDR3 DNA follows: TGCAGCGTCCGGGACATCCAAGAGACCCAGTACTTC. The rearrangement links TRBV29-1 to TRBJ2-5, with a tentative D call TRBD1 (6 bases). Germline values: CDR1 SQVTM, CDR2 ANQGSEA. V was shortened by 6 bases and J by 1 base, with 9 bases between the two germline ends. The CDR3 has 12 residues.

This clonotype was seen repeatedly, ten times or more. The rearrangement uses TRBV6-2 or TRBV6-3 and TRBJ2-2, with D perhaps assigned TRBD1 or TRBD2 (5 bases each). Germline CDR1 MNHEY, CDR2 SVGEGT. This CDR3 has 15 amino acids. V lost 6 bases and J lost 0, with 11 bases in between. CDR3 sequence: CASRAGTANTGELFF. Written as DNA, the CDR3 is TGTGCCAGCAGGGCCGGGACGGCGAACACCGGGGAGCTGTTTTTT.

This chain links TRBV4-3 with TRBJ2-1, with TRBD2 as a possible D gene (6 bases). Germline V CDR1 and CDR2: LGHNA, YSLEER. The CDR3 is made up of 21 amino acids. The V gene lost 0 bases and the J gene lost 2 bases, with 26 bases spanning the gap. The CDR3 sequence: CASSQDRETVEDPHPYNEQFF. The CDR3 DNA reads TGCGCCAGCAGCCAAGATCGGGAGACAGTGGAAGATCCCCATCCCTACAATGAGCAGTTCTTC.

The rearrangement joins TRBV20-1 to TRBJ1-2; D uncertain. The V gene's germline CDR1 is DFQATT and CDR2 SNEGSKA (reference sequence). The CDR3 extends over 14 amino acids. Trimming stripped 3 bases from V and 8 bases from J, with 19 bases between. CDR3 nucleotides: TGCAGTGCTAGTAAATCTCGGACGCGGCCCGGCTACACCTTC. The encoded protein is CSASKSRTRPGYTF.

The V gene is TRBV7-3, the J gene TRBJ2-4, with a possible D match to TRBD1 (5 bases). The CDR3 has 14 residues. In germline, CDR1 is SGHTA, CDR2 FQGTGA. V was trimmed by 5 bases and J by 8 bases, leaving 16 bases between them. In DNA, the CDR3 is TGTGCCAGCAGCCCCGGCCCGGTCAGGGACATTCAGTACTTC. It encodes CASSPGPVRDIQYF.